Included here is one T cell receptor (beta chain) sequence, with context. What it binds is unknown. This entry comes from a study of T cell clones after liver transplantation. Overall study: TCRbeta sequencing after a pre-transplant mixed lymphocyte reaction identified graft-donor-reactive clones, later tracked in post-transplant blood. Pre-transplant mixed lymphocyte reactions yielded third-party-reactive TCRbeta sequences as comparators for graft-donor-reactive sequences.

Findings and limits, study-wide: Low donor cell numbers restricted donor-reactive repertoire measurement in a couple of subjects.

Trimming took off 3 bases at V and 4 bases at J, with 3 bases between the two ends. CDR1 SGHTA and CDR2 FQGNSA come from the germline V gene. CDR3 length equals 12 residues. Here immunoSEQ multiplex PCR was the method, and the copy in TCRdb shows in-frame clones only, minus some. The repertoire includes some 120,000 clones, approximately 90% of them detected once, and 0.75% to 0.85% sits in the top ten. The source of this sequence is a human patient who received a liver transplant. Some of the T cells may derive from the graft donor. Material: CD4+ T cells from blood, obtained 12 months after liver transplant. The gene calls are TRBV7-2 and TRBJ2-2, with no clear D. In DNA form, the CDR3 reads TGTGCCAGCAGCTTTCTCACCGGGGAGCTGTTTTTT. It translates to CASSFLTGELFF.